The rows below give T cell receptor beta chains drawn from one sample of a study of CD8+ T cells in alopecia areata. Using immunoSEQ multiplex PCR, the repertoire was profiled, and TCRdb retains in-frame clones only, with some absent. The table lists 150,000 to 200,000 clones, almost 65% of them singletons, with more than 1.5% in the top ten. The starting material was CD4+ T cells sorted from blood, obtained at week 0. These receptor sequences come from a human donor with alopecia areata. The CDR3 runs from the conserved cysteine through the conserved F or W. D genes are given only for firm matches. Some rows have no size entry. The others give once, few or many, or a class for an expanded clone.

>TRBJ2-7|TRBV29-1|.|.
CSVGPALGYEQYF
TGCAGCGTTGGCCCGGCGCTTGGGTACGAGCAGTACTTC
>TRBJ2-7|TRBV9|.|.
CASSDGTRYEQYF
TGTGCCAGCAGCGATGGAACTCGCTACGAGCAGTACTTC
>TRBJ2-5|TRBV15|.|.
CATSGGSMFHWQTQYF
TGTGCCACCAGCGGAGGGAGTATGTTCCACTGGCAGACCCAGTACTTC
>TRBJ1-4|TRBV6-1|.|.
CASSLAVNEKLFF
TGTGCCAGCAGTCTGGCGGTTAATGAAAAACTGTTTTTT
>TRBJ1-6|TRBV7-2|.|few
CASSLADSPLHF
TGTGCCAGCAGCTTAGCCGATTCACCCCTCCACTTT
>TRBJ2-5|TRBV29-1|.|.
CSVWTVQESQYF
TGCAGCGTGTGGACAGTTCAAGAGTCCCAGTACTTC
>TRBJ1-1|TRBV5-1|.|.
CASSPAGDGPEAFF
TGCGCCAGCAGCCCCGCAGGTGACGGGCCTGAAGCTTTCTTT
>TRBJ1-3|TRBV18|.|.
CASSPTDSNSGNTIYF
TGTGCCAGCTCACCGACGGACAGCAACTCTGGAAACACCATATATTTT
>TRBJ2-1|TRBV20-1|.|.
CSASIREQFF
TGCAGTGCTAGTATAAGAGAGCAGTTCTTC
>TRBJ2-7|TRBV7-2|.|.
CASSGTEGAYEQYF
TGTGCCAGCAGTGGGACGGAGGGAGCCTACGAGCAGTACTTC
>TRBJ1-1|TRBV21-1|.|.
CASSNDGTIKTGANTEAFF
TGTGCCAGCAGCAATGACGGGACAATTAAAACGGGGGCGAACACTGAAGCTTTCTTT
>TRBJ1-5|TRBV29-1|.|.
CSVGTVDQPQHF
TGCAGCGTGGGGACTGTTGATCAGCCCCAGCATTTT
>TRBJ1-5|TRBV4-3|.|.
CASSHGNSNQPQHF
TGCGCCAGCAGCCACGGAAATAGCAATCAGCCCCAGCATTTT
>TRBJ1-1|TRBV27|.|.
CASRSAGQNTEAFF
TGTGCCAGCAGATCGGCAGGGCAGAACACTGAAGCTTTCTTT
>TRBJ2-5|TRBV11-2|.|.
CASPNRGDHQETQYF
TGTGCCAGCCCCAATCGCGGGGACCACCAAGAGACCCAGTACTTC
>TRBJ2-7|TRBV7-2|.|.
CASSLDTYEQYF
TGTGCCAGCAGCCTTGACACTTACGAGCAGTACTTC
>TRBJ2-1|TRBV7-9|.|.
CASSPKILNEQFF
TGTGCCAGCAGCCCGAAGATACTCAATGAGCAGTTCTTC
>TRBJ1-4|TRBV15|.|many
CATSRVGTTNEKLFF
TGTGCCACCAGCAGAGTCGGTACAACTAATGAAAAACTGTTTTTT
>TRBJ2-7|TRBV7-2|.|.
CASTVTAAYEQYF
TGTGCCAGCACCGTGACAGCAGCCTACGAGCAGTACTTC